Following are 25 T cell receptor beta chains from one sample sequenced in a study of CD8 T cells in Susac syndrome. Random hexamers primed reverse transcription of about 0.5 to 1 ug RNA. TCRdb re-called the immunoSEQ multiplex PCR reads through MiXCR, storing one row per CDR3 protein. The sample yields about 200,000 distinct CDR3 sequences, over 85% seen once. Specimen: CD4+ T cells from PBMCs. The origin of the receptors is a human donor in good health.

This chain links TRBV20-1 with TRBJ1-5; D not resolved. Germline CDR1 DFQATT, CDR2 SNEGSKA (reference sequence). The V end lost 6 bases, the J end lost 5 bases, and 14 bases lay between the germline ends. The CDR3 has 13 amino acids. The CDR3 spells CSARSGPDQPQHF. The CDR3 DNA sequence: TGCAGTGCGAGAAGCGGCCCCGATCAGCCCCAGCATTTT.

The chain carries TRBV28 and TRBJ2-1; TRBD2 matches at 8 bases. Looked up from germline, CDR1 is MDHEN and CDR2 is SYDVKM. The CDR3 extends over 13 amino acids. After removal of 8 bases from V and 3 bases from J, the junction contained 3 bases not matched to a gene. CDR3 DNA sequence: TGTGCCAGCCAGGCGGGAGGCTACAATGAGCAGTTCTTC. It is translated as CASQAGGYNEQFF.

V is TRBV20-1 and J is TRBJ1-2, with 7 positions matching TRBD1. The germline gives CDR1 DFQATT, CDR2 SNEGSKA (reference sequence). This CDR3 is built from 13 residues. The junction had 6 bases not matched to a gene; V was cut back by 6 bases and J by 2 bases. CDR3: CSARTTGNYGYTF. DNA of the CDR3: TGCAGTGCCAGGACGACAGGGAACTATGGCTACACCTTC.

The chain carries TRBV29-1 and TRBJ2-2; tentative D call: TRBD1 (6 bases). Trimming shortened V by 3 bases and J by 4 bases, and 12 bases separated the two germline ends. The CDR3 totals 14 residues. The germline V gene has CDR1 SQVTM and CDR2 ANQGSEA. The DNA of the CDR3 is TGCAGCGTTGATAGGGGGATAAGCACCGGGGAGCTGTTTTTT. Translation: CSVDRGISTGELFF.

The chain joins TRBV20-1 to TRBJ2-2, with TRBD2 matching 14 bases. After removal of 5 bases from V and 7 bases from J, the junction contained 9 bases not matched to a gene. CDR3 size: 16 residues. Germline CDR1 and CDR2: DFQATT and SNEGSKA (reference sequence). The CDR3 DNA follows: TGCAGTGCTGGGGGACTAGCGGGAGCATGGGACGGGGAGCTGTTTTTT. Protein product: CSAGGLAGAWDGELFF.

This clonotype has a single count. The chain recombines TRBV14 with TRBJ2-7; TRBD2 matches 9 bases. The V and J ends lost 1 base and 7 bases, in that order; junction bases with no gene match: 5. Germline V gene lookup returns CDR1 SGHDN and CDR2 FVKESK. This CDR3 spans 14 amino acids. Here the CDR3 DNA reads TGTGCCAGCAGCCAAGGCCTAGCGGGAAGTGAGCAGTACGTC. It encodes CASSQGLAGSEQYV.

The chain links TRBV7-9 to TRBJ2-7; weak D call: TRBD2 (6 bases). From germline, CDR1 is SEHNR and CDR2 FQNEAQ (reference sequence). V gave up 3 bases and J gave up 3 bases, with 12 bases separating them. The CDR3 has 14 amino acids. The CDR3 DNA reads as TGTGCCAGCAGCTTTACGGGGGAAGACTACGAGCAGTACTTC. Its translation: CASSFTGEDYEQYF. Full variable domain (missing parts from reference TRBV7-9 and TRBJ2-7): DTGVSQNPRHKITKRGQNVTFRCDPISEHNRLYWYRQTLGQGPEFLTYFQNEAQLEKSRLLSDRFSAERPKGSFSTLEIQRTEQGDSAMYLCASSFTGEDYEQYFGPGTRLTVT.

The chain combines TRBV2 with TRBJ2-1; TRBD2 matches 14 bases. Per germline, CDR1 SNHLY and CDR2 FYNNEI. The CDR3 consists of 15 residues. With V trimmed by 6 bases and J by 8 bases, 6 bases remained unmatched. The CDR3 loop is CASRAGTSGRDEQFF. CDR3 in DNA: TGTGCCAGCAGGGCTGGGACTAGCGGGAGAGATGAGCAGTTCTTC.

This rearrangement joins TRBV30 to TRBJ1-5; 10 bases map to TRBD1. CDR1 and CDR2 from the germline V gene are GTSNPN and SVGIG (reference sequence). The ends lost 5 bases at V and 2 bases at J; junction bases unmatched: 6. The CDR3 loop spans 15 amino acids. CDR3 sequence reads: CAWGRQGAGNQPQHF. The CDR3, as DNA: TGTGCCTGGGGGAGACAGGGGGCTGGCAATCAGCCCCAGCATTTT.

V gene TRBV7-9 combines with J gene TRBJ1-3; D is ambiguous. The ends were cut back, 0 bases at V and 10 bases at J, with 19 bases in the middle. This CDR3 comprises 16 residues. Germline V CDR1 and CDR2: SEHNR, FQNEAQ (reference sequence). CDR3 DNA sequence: TGTGCCAGCAGCTTAGCAGTATCCGGCCAGGCAAAGACCATATATTTT. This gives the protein CASSLAVSGQAKTIYF.

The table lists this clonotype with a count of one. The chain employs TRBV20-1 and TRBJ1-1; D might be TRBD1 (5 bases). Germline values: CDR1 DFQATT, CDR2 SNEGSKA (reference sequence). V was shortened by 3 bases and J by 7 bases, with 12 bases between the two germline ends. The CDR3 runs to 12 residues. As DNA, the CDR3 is TGCAGTGCTAGCTTCTCGGGGGATGAAGCTTTCTTT. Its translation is CSASFSGDEAFF.

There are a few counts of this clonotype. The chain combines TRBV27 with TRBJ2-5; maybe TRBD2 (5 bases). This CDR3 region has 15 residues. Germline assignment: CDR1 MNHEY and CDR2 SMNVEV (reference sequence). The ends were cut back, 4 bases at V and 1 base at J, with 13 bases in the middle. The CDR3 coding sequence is TGTGCCAGCAGTTCCACCCCAGGAGGCCAAGAGACCCAGTACTTC. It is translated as CASSSTPGGQETQYF.

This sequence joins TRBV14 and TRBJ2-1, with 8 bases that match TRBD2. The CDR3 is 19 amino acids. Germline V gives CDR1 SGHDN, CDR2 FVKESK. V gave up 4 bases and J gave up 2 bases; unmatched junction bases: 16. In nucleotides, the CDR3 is TGTGCCAGCAGCCCCTCCCTTACGCTAGCGGGTTCTCCCTACAATGAGCAGTTCTTC. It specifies CASSPSLTLAGSPYNEQFF.

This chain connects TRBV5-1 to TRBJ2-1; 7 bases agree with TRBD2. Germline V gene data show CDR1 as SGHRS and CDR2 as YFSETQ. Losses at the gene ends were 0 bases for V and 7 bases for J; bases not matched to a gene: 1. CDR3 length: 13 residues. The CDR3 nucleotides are TGCGCCAGCAGCTTGGCTAGCGGAAATGAGCAGTTCTTC. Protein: CASSLASGNEQFF.

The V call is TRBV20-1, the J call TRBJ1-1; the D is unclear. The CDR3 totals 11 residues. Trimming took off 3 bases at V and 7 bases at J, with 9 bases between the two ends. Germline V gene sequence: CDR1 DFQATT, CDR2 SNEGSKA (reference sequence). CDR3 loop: CSARDTIEAFF. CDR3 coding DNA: TGCAGTGCTAGGGATACCATTGAAGCTTTCTTT.

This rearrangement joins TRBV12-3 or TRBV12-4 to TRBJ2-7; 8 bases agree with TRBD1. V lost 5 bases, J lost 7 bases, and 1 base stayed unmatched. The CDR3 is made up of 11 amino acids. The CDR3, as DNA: TGTGCCAGCAGTCGGACAGGGGAGCAGTACGTC. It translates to CASSRTGEQYV.

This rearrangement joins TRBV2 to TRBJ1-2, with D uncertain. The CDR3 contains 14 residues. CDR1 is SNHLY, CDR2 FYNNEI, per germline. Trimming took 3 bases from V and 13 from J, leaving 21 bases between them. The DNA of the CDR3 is TGTGCCAGCAGTGAGTCGCGGAATTCGGGCCCCCGCACCTTC. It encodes CASSESRNSGPRTF.

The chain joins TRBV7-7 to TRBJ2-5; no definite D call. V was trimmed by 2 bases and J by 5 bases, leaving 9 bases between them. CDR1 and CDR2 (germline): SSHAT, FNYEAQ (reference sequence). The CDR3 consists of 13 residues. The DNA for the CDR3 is TGTGCCAGCAGCTTAACGTTGTCCGAGACCCAGTACTTC. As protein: CASSLTLSETQYF.

The CDR3, as DNA: TGCAGCGTCGACCAGGGGGGCGGTTACACAGATACGCAGTATTTT. Translation gives CSVDQGGGYTDTQYF. This chain links TRBV29-1 with TRBJ2-3, with D perhaps matching TRBD1 (7 bases). Germline V gives CDR1 SQVTM, CDR2 ANQGSEA. The V end lost 6 bases, the J end lost 2 bases, and 18 bases lay between the germline ends. CDR3 length: 15 amino acids.

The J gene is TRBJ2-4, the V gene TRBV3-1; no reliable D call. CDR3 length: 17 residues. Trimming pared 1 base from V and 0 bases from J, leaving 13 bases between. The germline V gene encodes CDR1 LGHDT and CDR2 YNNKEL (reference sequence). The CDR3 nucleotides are TGTGCCAGCAGCCAAGTAGGGCCAGGCCTAGCCAAAAACATTCAGTACTTC. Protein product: CASSQVGPGLAKNIQYF.

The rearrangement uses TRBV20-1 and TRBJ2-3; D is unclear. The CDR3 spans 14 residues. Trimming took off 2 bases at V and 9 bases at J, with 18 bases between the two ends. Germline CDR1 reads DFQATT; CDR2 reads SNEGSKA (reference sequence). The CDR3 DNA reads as TGCAGTGCTAGATCGGTAGTAGTTTTCGACACGCAGTATTTT. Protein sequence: CSARSVVVFDTQYF.

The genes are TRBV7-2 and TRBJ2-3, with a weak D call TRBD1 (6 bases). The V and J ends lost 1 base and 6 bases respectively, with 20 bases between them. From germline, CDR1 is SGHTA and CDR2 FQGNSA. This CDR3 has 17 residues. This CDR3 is CASSLVGGMVTVDTQYF. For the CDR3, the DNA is TGTGCCAGCAGCTTAGTAGGGGGAATGGTTACGGTTGATACGCAGTATTTT.

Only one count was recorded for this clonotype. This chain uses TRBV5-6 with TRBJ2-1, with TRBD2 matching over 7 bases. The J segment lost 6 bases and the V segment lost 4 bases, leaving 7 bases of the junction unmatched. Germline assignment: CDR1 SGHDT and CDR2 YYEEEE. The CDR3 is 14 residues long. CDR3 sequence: CASSRDYLLNEQFF. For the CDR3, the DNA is TGTGCCAGCAGCCGGGACTACCTCCTCAATGAGCAGTTCTTC.

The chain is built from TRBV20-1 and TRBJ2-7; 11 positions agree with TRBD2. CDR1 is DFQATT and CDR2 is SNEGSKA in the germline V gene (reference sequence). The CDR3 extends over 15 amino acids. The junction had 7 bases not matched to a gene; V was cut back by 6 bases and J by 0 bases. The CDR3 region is CSALSGTSGSYEQYF. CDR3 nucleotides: TGCAGTGCCCTCAGCGGGACTAGCGGCTCCTACGAGCAGTACTTC.

CDR3 loop: CAWRQGGTEAFF. The CDR3 region has the DNA TGTGCCTGGAGACAGGGAGGTACTGAAGCTTTCTTT. The chain joins TRBV30 to TRBJ1-1; TRBD1 might be the D (6 bases). CDR1 and CDR2 (germline): GTSNPN, SVGIG (reference sequence). V shed 3 bases and J shed 5 bases, with 10 bases lying between them. The CDR3 is made up of 12 amino acids.